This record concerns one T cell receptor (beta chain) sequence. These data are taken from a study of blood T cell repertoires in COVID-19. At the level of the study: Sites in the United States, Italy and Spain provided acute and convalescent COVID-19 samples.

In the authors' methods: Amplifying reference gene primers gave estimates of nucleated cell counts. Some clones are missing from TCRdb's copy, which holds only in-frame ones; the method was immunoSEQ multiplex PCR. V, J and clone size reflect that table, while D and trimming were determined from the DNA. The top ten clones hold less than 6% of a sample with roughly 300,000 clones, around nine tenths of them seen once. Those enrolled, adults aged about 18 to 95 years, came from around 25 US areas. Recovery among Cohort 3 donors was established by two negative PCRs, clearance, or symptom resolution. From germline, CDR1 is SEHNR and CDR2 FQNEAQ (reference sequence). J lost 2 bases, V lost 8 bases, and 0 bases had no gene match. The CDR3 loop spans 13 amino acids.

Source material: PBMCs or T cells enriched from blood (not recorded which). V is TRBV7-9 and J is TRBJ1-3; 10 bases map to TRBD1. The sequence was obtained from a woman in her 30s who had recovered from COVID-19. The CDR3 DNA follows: TGTGCCAGCGGACAGGGGGCTGGAAACACCATATATTTT. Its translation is CASGQGAGNTIYF.